Listed here are 10 T cell receptor beta chains from one sample, sequenced in a study of Ad26.COV2.S vaccination and SARS-CoV-2 variants. Treatment specified: 15 to 20 received Ad26.COV2.S at low or high dose, single or two shots; 5 received placebo; per-sample allocation not given. After the first vaccine or placebo injection, samples were drawn on day 63. Repertoires were generated with immunoSEQ multiplex PCR, while TCRdb's copy carries only in-frame clones and drops some. The sample has about 350,000 clones, roughly 91% seen once. The material was peripheral blood, obtained in a trial of Ad26.COV2.S vaccine versus placebo. These receptors were obtained from a person between 18 and 59 years old who received the Ad26.COV2.S COVID-19 vaccine or a placebo.

The V call is TRBV30, the J call TRBJ2-5; TRBD2 is a possible D gene (6 bases). CDR1 and CDR2 (germline): GTSNPN, SVGIG (reference sequence). This CDR3 is built from 15 residues. Trimming cost V 4 bases and J 2 bases, with 17 bases left between them. This CDR3 is CAWNSAGPIQETQYF. The CDR3 DNA follows: TGTGCCTGGAACTCTGCGGGACCCATTCAAGAGACCCAGTACTTC.

The chain has TRBV12-3 or TRBV12-4 and TRBJ1-2; weak D call: TRBD1 (5 bases). Trimming shortened V by 8 bases and J by 4 bases, and 8 bases separated the two germline ends. CDR3 length equals 11 residues. The CDR3 coding sequence is TGTGCCAGCCTCGGGGGCTATGGCTACACCTTC. Its translation is CASLGGYGYTF.

The V call is TRBV13, the J call TRBJ2-4; D may be TRBD1 (6 bases). The CDR3 loop spans 20 amino acids. The germline V gene encodes CDR1 PRHDT and CDR2 FYEKMQ (reference sequence). The ends were cut back, 2 bases at V and 0 bases at J, with 23 bases in the middle. CDR3 residues: CASSLTGYRSESLAKNIQYF. For the CDR3, the DNA is TGTGCCAGCAGCTTAACAGGGTATAGGTCCGAGAGTTTAGCCAAAAACATTCAGTACTTC.

In its sample, this clone was seen once. The chain carries TRBV5-8 and TRBJ2-1; 15 positions match TRBD2. CDR3 size: 18 residues. Trimming at V came to 0 bases and at J to 8 bases, leaving 9 bases not matched to a gene. In germline, CDR1 is SGHTS, CDR2 YDEGEE. CDR3 sequence (DNA): TGTGCCAGCAGCTTGGGGACTAGCGGGGGGGCTTCATGGGATGAGCAGTTCTTC. Its protein is CASSLGTSGGASWDEQFF. Combining the CDR3 with reference TRBV5-8 and TRBJ2-1 gives the whole variable domain EAGVTQSPTHLIKTRGQQATLRCSPISGHTSVYWYQQALGLGLQFLLWYDEGEERNRGNFPPRFSGRQFPNYSSELNVNALELEDSALYLCASSLGTSGGASWDEQFFGPGTRLTVL.

This clone occurred once. The gene calls are TRBV27 and TRBJ2-7; 7 bases align to TRBD1. The CDR3 runs 14 residues. In germline, CDR1 is MNHEY, CDR2 SMNVEV (reference sequence). Losses at the gene ends were 5 bases for V and 4 bases for J; bases not matched to a gene: 8. The CDR3 coding sequence is TGTGCCAGCAGTGGGATCGACAGGGAATACGAGCAGTACTTC. As protein: CASSGIDREYEQYF.

The rearrangement links TRBV5-5 to TRBJ2-1; TRBD2 matches 10 bases. V lost 0 bases and J lost 9; bases outside the gene matches: 6. CDR1 and CDR2 from the germline V gene are SGHKS and YYEKEE (reference sequence). CDR3 length: 15 amino acids. The CDR3 bases are TGTGCCAGCAGCTTGGCGCCTAGCGGGGGAGGTGAGCAGTTCTTC. It is translated as CASSLAPSGGGEQFF.

The chain employs TRBV5-1 and TRBJ2-5; D ambiguous. Germline values: CDR1 SGHRS, CDR2 YFSETQ. The CDR3 is made up of 14 amino acids. Trimming removed 4 bases from V and 0 bases from J, with 10 bases in between. The CDR3 coding sequence is TGCGCCAGCAGCCCGGATATGTACCAAGAGACCCAGTACTTC. It encodes CASSPDMYQETQYF.

This chain links TRBV7-3 with TRBJ1-6; tentatively, D is TRBD1 (6 bases). Germline lookup yields CDR1 SGHTA and CDR2 FQGTGA. The CDR3 is made up of 13 amino acids. V lost 5 bases, J lost 10 bases, and 12 bases lay in between. In DNA form, the CDR3 reads TGTGCCAGCAGCCCAAACAGGGCGTCACCCCTCCACTTT. The encoded protein is CASSPNRASPLHF.

V gene TRBV7-6 combines with J gene TRBJ1-3, with a possible D match to TRBD1 (5 bases). This CDR3 is built from 16 residues. V lost 4 bases and J lost 0, with 13 bases in between. The germline V gene has CDR1 SGHVS and CDR2 FNYEAQ. In DNA form, the CDR3 reads TGTGCCAGCAGCTCCGGGGGACTCATCTCTGGAAACACCATATATTTT. It translates to CASSSGGLISGNTIYF.

This clone has ten or more counts. This chain joins TRBV2 and TRBJ1-4, with 8 nucleotides matching TRBD1. The germline V gene encodes CDR1 SNHLY and CDR2 FYNNEI. The CDR3 is 15 amino acids. Trimming at V came to 5 bases and at J to 8 bases, leaving 10 bases not matched to a gene. CDR3 residues: CASSYQGASREKLFF. The DNA for the CDR3 is TGTGCCAGCAGTTATCAGGGGGCGAGTAGGGAAAAACTGTTTTTT.